The 4 T cell receptor beta chains given below trace back to one sample, sequenced in a study. Each CDR3 protein is one row after TCRdb ran MiXCR on the 5' RACE reads. The table shows roughly 44,000 distinct CDR3 sequences, with over 25% occurring only once. Sequencing used memory CD4+ T cells sorted from a lymph node. Subset here: memory CD4+ T cells, CD4+CD45RO+CD25-. The receptors derive from a female donor with breast cancer.

At least ten counts were recorded for this clonotype. The chain joins TRBV20-1 to TRBJ2-3; D remains ambiguous. The V end lost 0 bases, the J end lost 1 base, and 5 bases lay between the germline ends. Germline V CDR1 and CDR2: DFQATT, SNEGSKA (reference sequence). The CDR3 spans 13 residues. CDR3 bases: TGCAGTGCTAGAGATCCCCGCACAGATACGCAGTATTTT. Amino acids: CSARDPRTDTQYF.

This clonotype was counted a few times. The V call is TRBV20-1, the J call TRBJ1-1; D may be TRBD1 (6 bases). The CDR3 consists of 12 residues. Germline V gene lookup returns CDR1 DFQATT and CDR2 SNEGSKA (reference sequence). Trimming stripped 3 bases from V and 3 bases from J, with 8 bases between. CDR3 sequence (DNA): TGCAGTGCTAGCTCAGGGGACACTGAAGCTTTCTTT. Translated, it gives CSASSGDTEAFF.

In this sample, this clonotype turned up a few times. The V and J genes are TRBV9 and TRBJ2-5; unclear D gene. CDR1 is SGDLS and CDR2 is YYNGEE in the germline V gene. V was clipped by 0 bases and J by 1 base, with 7 bases between them. This CDR3 has 14 residues. DNA for the CDR3: TGTGCCAGCAGCGTAGGAGGTTCCCAAGAGACCCAGTACTTC. Residues: CASSVGGSQETQYF.

This clonotype came up once. A read error is likely, as this CDR3 ends without the conserved phenylalanine or tryptophan. The chain combines TRBV28 with TRBJ1-2, with D tentatively TRBD1 (5 bases). There are 13 residues in the CDR3. CDR1 is MDHEN, CDR2 SYDVKM, per germline. Trimming took off 4 bases at V and 7 bases at J, with 13 bases between the two ends. The CDR3 loop reads CASSSQRGGGYTL. The CDR3 bases are TGTGCCAGCAGTTCCCAGAGGGGAGGTGGCTACACCCTC.